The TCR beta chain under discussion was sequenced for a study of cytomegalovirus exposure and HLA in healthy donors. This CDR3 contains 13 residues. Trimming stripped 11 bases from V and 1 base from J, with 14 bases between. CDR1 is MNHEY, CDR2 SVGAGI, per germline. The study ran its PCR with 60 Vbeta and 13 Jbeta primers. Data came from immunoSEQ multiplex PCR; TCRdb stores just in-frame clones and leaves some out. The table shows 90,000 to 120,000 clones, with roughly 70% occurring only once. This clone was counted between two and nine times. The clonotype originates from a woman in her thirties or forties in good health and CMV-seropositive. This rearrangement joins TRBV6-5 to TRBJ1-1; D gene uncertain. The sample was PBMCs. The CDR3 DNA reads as TGTGCCGCCAGGTCTCCGAGGAACACTGAAGCTTTCTTT. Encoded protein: CAARSPRNTEAFF.